A selection of T cell receptor beta chains follows, all from one sample in a study of Tregs in tolerant kidney transplant recipients. Generated by immunoSEQ multiplex PCR, the TCRdb table keeps only in-frame clones and is missing some. The sample gives more than 60,000 clones, roughly 98% of which show up once; roughly 0.6% is in the top ten. The sample here was CD4+ T cells from blood, taken before the transplant. The receptors here all came from a human donor who received a combined kidney and bone marrow transplant. The CDR3 runs from the conserved cysteine through the conserved F or W. Each record gives: J gene, clone size, V gene, D gene, CDR3 DNA, CDR3 protein. A D gene is named only where the DNA matches it firmly. Clone size is not always given. Where it is, it says once, few, many or a class for expanded clones.

TRBJ2-7,once,TRBV7-6,TRBD1,TGTGCCAGCAGCTTAGAATATAGGACAGGGACCTACGAGCAGTACTTC,CASSLEYRTGTYEQYF
TRBJ2-1,.,TRBV4-1,.,TGCGCCAGCAGCCAGACACCGGGGGAATCATCCTACAATGAGCAGTTCTTC,CASSQTPGESSYNEQFF
TRBJ2-3,.,TRBV19,.,TGTGCCAGTACCGACTCGAGGGTCCACACAGATACGCAGTATTTT,CASTDSRVHTDTQYF
TRBJ1-4,.,TRBV28,.,TGTGCCAGCATCACCGGCGGGACGTCGGATGAAAAACTGTTTTTT,CASITGGTSDEKLFF
TRBJ1-5,.,TRBV19,TRBD1,TGTGCCAGTAGTTTGCCGGGACAGGGCCCAAATCAGCCCCAGCATTTT,CASSLPGQGPNQPQHF
TRBJ2-3,.,TRBV9,.,TGTGCCAGCAGCGTCAACACAGATACGCAGTATTTT,CASSVNTDTQYF
TRBJ2-2,.,TRBV28,.,TGTGCCAGCAGTTTGGGGCCGGGGGCCGGGGAGCTGTTTTTT,CASSLGPGAGELFF
TRBJ1-1,.,TRBV7-9,TRBD1,TGTGCCAGCAGGGAATCACAGGGGGCGGTCACTGAAGCTTTCTTT,CASRESQGAVTEAFF
TRBJ1-1,.,TRBV10-3,.,TGTGCCACAACAATGGGGGGGTTGAACACTGAAGCTTTCTTT,CATTMGGLNTEAFF
TRBJ1-2,once,TRBV5-4,.,TGTGCCAGCAGCTTGGGCAGGGGTTGGGGGCATAACTATGGCTACACCTTC,CASSLGRGWGHNYGYTF
TRBJ2-3,.,TRBV5-1,.,TGCGCCAGCAGCTTGGCCCGGCAAGGGGGGGGAGATACGCAGTATTTT,CASSLARQGGGDTQYF
TRBJ2-3,once,TRBV7-2,TRBD2,TGTGCCAGCAGCCCCAGACTAGCGGTTACAGATACGCAGTATTTT,CASSPRLAVTDTQYF
TRBJ2-7,once,TRBV27,TRBD2,TGTGCCAGCAGACTTTTAGCGGGGGGGAACGAGCAGTACTTC,CASRLLAGGNEQYF
TRBJ1-4,.,TRBV18,TRBD1,TGTGCCAGCTCATCTGGGACAGGGGGCGATGAAAAACTGTTTTTT,CASSSGTGGDEKLFF
TRBJ1-2,.,TRBV2,TRBD1,TGTGCCAGCAGACTCAGACAGGGGAGCTATGGCTACACCTTC,CASRLRQGSYGYTF
TRBJ2-1,.,TRBV29-1,.,TGCAGCGTTCTACTCTCCAGACAGTACAATGAGCAGTTCTTC,CSVLLSRQYNEQFF
TRBJ1-1,.,TRBV9,.,TGTGCCAGCAGCTCCCAGACGGGGGTCTATGGCACTGAAGCTTTCTTT,CASSSQTGVYGTEAFF
TRBJ2-1,.,TRBV14,.,TGTGCCAGCAGCCAAGAATCGAACAGGGTCATTGAGCAGTTCTTC,CASSQESNRVIEQFF
TRBJ1-1,.,TRBV10-3,.,TGTGCCATTTCCCTGACAGACATGAACACTGAAGCTTTCTTT,CAISLTDMNTEAFF
TRBJ1-2,.,TRBV19,.,TGTGCCAGTAGTGTTTCTAGACAGGAACTCTATGGCTACACCTTC,CASSVSRQELYGYTF
TRBJ2-1,.,TRBV7-3,TRBD1,TGTGCCAGCAGCTTTATCGGGACAGGGAACAATGAGCAGTTCTTC,CASSFIGTGNNEQFF
TRBJ1-1,.,TRBV18,.,TGTGCCAGCTCACTCCTAGGGGCCGCGGTGAACACTGAAGCTTTCTTT,CASSLLGAAVNTEAFF
TRBJ2-6,.,TRBV7-9,.,TGTGCCAGCAGGGGGCGTGGGGCCAACGTCCTGACTTTC,CASRGRGANVLTF
TRBJ2-5,.,TRBV7-3,.,TGTGCCAGCAGCCGAAGCAAACAAGAGACCCAGTACTTC,CASSRSKQETQYF
TRBJ1-4,.,TRBV6-1,TRBD1,TGTGCCAGCAGCGACAGGGGATCTAATGAAAAACTGTTTTTT,CASSDRGSNEKLFF
TRBJ2-5,once,TRBV14,.,TGTGCCAGCAGCTTACAGGGAGGGAAGACCCAGTACTTC,CASSLQGGKTQYF
TRBJ1-6,.,TRBV18,TRBD1,TGTGCCAGCTCAGACAATTCGGGACAGGCACATTCACCCCTCCACTTT,CASSDNSGQAHSPLHF
TRBJ2-7,.,TRBV5-6,.,TGTGCCAGCAGCTTCGGACAGAGCTACGAGCAGTACTTC,CASSFGQSYEQYF
TRBJ2-5,once,TRBV7-2,.,TGTGCCAGCAGTTTTGCGTGGGGTAGCGGAAACCAAGAGACCCAGTACTTC,CASSFAWGSGNQETQYF
TRBJ2-7,.,TRBV27,TRBD1,TGTGCCAGCAGTTTATTAGGACAGGGGTCATACGAGCAGTACTTC,CASSLLGQGSYEQYF
TRBJ2-7,.,TRBV5-1,.,TGCGCCAGCACCCCCGGCGGCGATTACTACGAGCAGTACTTC,CASTPGGDYYEQYF
TRBJ2-3,.,TRBV29-1,.,TGCAGCGTTGTAAGGGGGGGGGCAGATACGCAGTATTTT,CSVVRGGADTQYF
TRBJ1-2,.,TRBV19,TRBD1,TGTGCCAGTACCCGGGACAGTCGGAATGGCTACACCTTC,CASTRDSRNGYTF
TRBJ2-1,.,TRBV10-3,TRBD1,TGTGCCATCAGTGAATGGACAGGGGTTTCCTACAATGAGCAGTTCTTC,CAISEWTGVSYNEQFF
TRBJ1-2,.,TRBV19,TRBD1,TGTGCCAGTAGACCTCAAGGGACAGGGGAATATGGCTACACCTTC,CASRPQGTGEYGYTF
TRBJ2-5,.,TRBV4-3,TRBD2,TGCGCCAGCAGCGTACGAGCAGGGACTAAAGAGACCCAGTACTTC,CASSVRAGTKETQYF
TRBJ2-7,once,TRBV7-9,.,TGTGCCAGCAGCCCGAGCTCCTACGAGCAGTACTTC,CASSPSSYEQYF
TRBJ2-7,.,TRBV27,.,TGTGCCAGCAGTTTGGGAGGAACCCCCAACTACGAGCAGTACTTC,CASSLGGTPNYEQYF
TRBJ1-2,.,TRBV5-1,TRBD1,TGCGCCAGCAGCTTGGGACAGGGGATTAACTATGGCTACACCTTC,CASSLGQGINYGYTF
TRBJ2-7,.,TRBV29-1,TRBD1,TGCAGCGTTGTCCGAGACAGGGACGAGCAGTACTTC,CSVVRDRDEQYF
TRBJ2-2,.,TRBV7-3,.,TGTGCCAGCAGCTTAACCAGAAACACCGGGGAGCTGTTTTTT,CASSLTRNTGELFF
TRBJ2-3,.,TRBV4-3,TRBD2,TGCGCCAGCAGCCGACACGGGACTAGCGGCACAGATACGCAGTATTTT,CASSRHGTSGTDTQYF
TRBJ2-1,.,TRBV18,TRBD2,TGTGCCAGCTCACCCCAAGGCGGGGGGGCCCACAATGAGCAGTTCTTC,CASSPQGGGAHNEQFF
TRBJ2-7,once,TRBV27,TRBD2,TGTGCCAGCAGTAAGCTAGCGGGAGGGTACGAGCAGTACTTC,CASSKLAGGYEQYF
TRBJ2-2,.,TRBV28,TRBD1,TGTGCCAGCAGTCAGATAGACAGGGGAGTCGGGGAGCTGTTTTTT,CASSQIDRGVGELFF